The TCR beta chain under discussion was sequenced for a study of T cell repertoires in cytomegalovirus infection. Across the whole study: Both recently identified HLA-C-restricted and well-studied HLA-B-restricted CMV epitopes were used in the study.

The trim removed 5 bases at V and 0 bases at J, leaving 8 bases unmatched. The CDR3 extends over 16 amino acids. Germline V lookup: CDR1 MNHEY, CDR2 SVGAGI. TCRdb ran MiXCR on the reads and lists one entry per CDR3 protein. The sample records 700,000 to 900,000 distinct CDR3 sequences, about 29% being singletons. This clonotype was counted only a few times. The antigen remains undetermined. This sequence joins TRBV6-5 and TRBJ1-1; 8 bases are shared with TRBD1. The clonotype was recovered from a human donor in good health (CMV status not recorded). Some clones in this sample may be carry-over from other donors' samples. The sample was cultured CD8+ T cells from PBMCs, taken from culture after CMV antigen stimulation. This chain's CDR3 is CASSLGQGFLNTEAFF. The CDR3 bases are TGTGCCAGCAGTCTCGGACAGGGATTCCTGAACACTGAAGCTTTCTTT.